Below, 21 T cell receptor beta chains from the same sample are listed, as sequenced in a study of T cell responses to AZD1222 COVID-19 vaccine. Profiled with immunoSEQ multiplex PCR; TCRdb holds only in-frame clones, not every one. Among about 170,000 clones, around 88% were seen once, and the ten largest hold roughly 1.1%. Source: peripheral blood, taken 28 days after the second AZD1222 dose. The receptors were gathered from an adult who received the AZD1222 COVID-19 vaccine.

V and J are TRBV3-1 (or the pseudogene TRBV3-2) and TRBJ1-1; TRBD1 matches 8 bases. Per germline, CDR1 LGHDT and CDR2 YNNKEL (reference sequence). With V trimmed by 3 bases and J by 7 bases, 25 bases remained unmatched. The CDR3 runs to 20 residues. This CDR3 is CASSHWTGSLNTQLKREAFF. CDR3 bases: TGTGCCAGCAGCCATTGGACAGGGAGTTTAAATACGCAACTTAAACGTGAAGCTTTCTTT.

The CDR3 DNA reads as TGTGCCAGCCAACGGATAAAGGACCCTAATGAAAAACTGTTTTTT. This gives the protein CASQRIKDPNEKLFF. The V gene is TRBV13, the J gene TRBJ1-4; D ambiguous. Trimming stripped 8 bases from V and 3 bases from J, with 16 bases between. CDR3 length equals 15 residues. Germline loops: CDR1 PRHDT, CDR2 FYEKMQ (reference sequence).

The genes are TRBV19 and TRBJ2-1, with TRBD1 matching over 7 bases. V shed 8 bases, J shed 0 bases, and the junction held 4 bases outside the gene matches. This CDR3 spans 14 amino acids. The germline V gene has CDR1 LNHDA and CDR2 SQIVND (reference sequence). The CDR3 loop is CASLTGSSYNEQFF. DNA of the CDR3: TGTGCCAGTCTGACAGGGAGCTCCTACAATGAGCAGTTCTTC.

The chain employs TRBV10-1 and TRBJ2-5; D perhaps matches TRBD1 (8 bases). This CDR3 has 16 amino acids. Germline V gene sequence: CDR1 WNHNN, CDR2 SYGVQD (reference sequence). The germline V and J ends were trimmed by 6 bases and 4 bases, with 21 bases remaining between them. DNA for the CDR3: TGCGCCAGCAGACTGGACAGGGAGGGGTATCGAGAGACCCAGTACTTC. Amino acids: CASRLDREGYRETQYF.

The J gene is TRBJ2-7, the V gene TRBV7-8; TRBD1 agrees at 10 bases. Looked up from germline, CDR1 is SGHVS and CDR2 is FQNEAQ. After removal of 5 bases from V and 3 bases from J, the junction contained 7 bases not matched to a gene. The CDR3 length is 15 residues. As DNA, the CDR3 is TGTGCCAGCAGCCGGGGACAGGGGCCGAACTACGAGCAGTACTTC. This translates into CASSRGQGPNYEQYF.

The chain recombines TRBV5-1 with TRBJ2-7; no firm D call. In germline, CDR1 is SGHRS, CDR2 YFSETQ. The CDR3 consists of 15 residues. Trimming shortened V by 0 bases and J by 2 bases, and 12 bases separated the two germline ends. The DNA of the CDR3 is TGCGCCAGCAGCTTGGTGCCATCCCCCACCTACGAGCAGTACTTC. Translation: CASSLVPSPTYEQYF. The full variable domain, completed using reference TRBV5-1 and TRBJ2-7, is KAGVTQTPRYLIKTRGQQVTLSCSPISGHRSVSWYQQTPGQGLQFLFEYFSETQRNKGNFPGRFSGRQFSNSRSEMNVSTLELGDSALYLCASSLVPSPTYEQYFGPGTRLTVT.

This clone has a single count. This chain connects TRBV5-6 to TRBJ1-4; D ambiguous. CDR3 length equals 14 residues. V shed 5 bases and J shed 8 bases, with 16 bases lying between them. Germline V gene data show CDR1 as SGHDT and CDR2 as YYEEEE. The CDR3 nucleotides are TGTGCCAGCAGGAGGAGGGCAGATCTGGAAAAACTGTTTTTT. This codes for CASRRRADLEKLFF.

The J gene is TRBJ2-5, the V gene TRBV11-3; D remains unclear. Germline CDR1 reads SGHNT; CDR2 reads YENEEA. CDR3 size: 13 residues. V gave up 1 base and J gave up 5 bases, with 8 bases separating them. This CDR3 is CASSLVGSETQYF. CDR3 DNA: TGTGCCAGCAGCTTAGTAGGCAGCGAGACCCAGTACTTC.

This chain joins TRBV18 and TRBJ2-7; weak D call: TRBD2 (7 bases). Germline V CDR1 and CDR2: KGHSH, LQKENI. V was trimmed by 6 bases and J by 0 bases, leaving 21 bases between them. CDR3 length: 17 amino acids. CDR3 sequence (DNA): TGTGCCAGCTCCCAGGGGCCCGAAGGGAGGGTCTCCTACGAGCAGTACTTC. It is translated as CASSQGPEGRVSYEQYF.

This chain joins TRBV6-2 or TRBV6-3 and TRBJ2-7; D is ambiguous. The CDR3 has 17 residues. Per the germline V gene, CDR1 is MNHEY and CDR2 is SVGEGT. V lost 0 bases, J lost 2 bases, and 17 bases lay in between. The CDR3 sequence: CASSYSTPWPTPYEQYF. DNA for the CDR3: TGTGCCAGCAGTTACTCGACCCCTTGGCCCACACCCTACGAGCAGTACTTC.

This chain uses TRBV30 with TRBJ1-3, with D maybe TRBD1 (5 bases). Germline CDR1 is GTSNPN and CDR2 is SVGIG (reference sequence). Trimming pared 2 bases from V and 2 bases from J, leaving 10 bases between. The CDR3 length is 14 residues. CDR3 region: CAWSRGRAGNTIYF. The CDR3 DNA reads TGTGCCTGGAGTAGGGGTCGGGCTGGAAACACCATATATTTT.

The rearrangement links TRBV19 to TRBJ1-6; possibly TRBD1 for D (5 bases). The V gene's germline CDR1 is LNHDA and CDR2 SQIVND (reference sequence). The CDR3 runs 15 residues. Trimming pared 8 bases from V and 0 bases from J, leaving 11 bases between. The DNA of the CDR3 is TGTGCCAGTCGACATGACAGCTCCTATAATTCACCCCTCCACTTT. Translation: CASRHDSSYNSPLHF.

The V gene is TRBV10-3, the J gene TRBJ1-1; perhaps TRBD1 as D (5 bases). The length of the CDR3 is 12 residues. The germline V gene has CDR1 ENHRY and CDR2 SYGVKD. V lost 7 bases and J lost 1, with 7 bases in between. The chain's CDR3 is CAIKDRNTEAFF. CDR3 in DNA: TGTGCCATCAAAGACAGGAACACTGAAGCTTTCTTT.

V is TRBV12-3 or TRBV12-4 and J is TRBJ2-1; tentatively, D is TRBD1 (5 bases). This CDR3 is built from 11 residues. V was pared by 7 bases and J by 12 bases, with 13 bases between. The DNA of the CDR3 is TGTGCCAGCACCTGGGGCATCGGGCAGTTCTTC. This sequence encodes CASTWGIGQFF.

The chain recombines TRBV4-2 with TRBJ1-2; D gene uncertain. The germline V and J ends were trimmed by 1 base and 9 bases, with 18 bases remaining between them. The CDR3 sequence is 15 residues long. Per germline, CDR1 LGHNA and CDR2 YNFKEQ. The CDR3 bases are TGTGCCAGCAGCCAAGTGGGATACAGAAAGGTGAGCTACACCTTC. It codes for CASSQVGYRKVSYTF.

This chain connects TRBV6-7 to TRBJ2-7; D possibly corresponds to TRBD2 (7 bases). TRBV6-7 is designated an ORF whose function remains uncertain. This CDR3 is built from 15 residues. Trimming pared 5 bases from V and 2 bases from J, leaving 16 bases between. This CDR3 reads CASSRAGTTTYEQYF. Written as DNA, the CDR3 is TGTGCCAGCAGTCGAGCGGGGACAACTACCTACGAGCAGTACTTC.

The chain uses TRBV11-2 and TRBJ2-2; 8 bases map to TRBD1. J was trimmed by 6 bases and V by 2 bases; bases with no gene match: 5. The CDR3 runs to 15 residues. Germline loops: CDR1 SGHAT, CDR2 FQNNGV. CDR3 amino acids: CASSLSPDRAGELFF. The CDR3 DNA reads TGTGCCAGCAGCTTATCCCCGGACAGGGCCGGGGAGCTGTTTTTT.

The genes are TRBV30 and TRBJ2-2, with a weak D call TRBD2 (5 bases). The CDR3 runs to 14 residues. V was pared by 3 bases and J by 3 bases, with 11 bases between. Germline V gene data show CDR1 as GTSNPN and CDR2 as SVGIG (reference sequence). CDR3 residues: CAWSGGGHTGELFF. The CDR3 bases are TGTGCCTGGAGCGGAGGTGGTCACACCGGGGAGCTGTTTTTT. The variable domain in full, completed from reference TRBV30 and TRBJ2-2, reads SQTIHQWPATLVQPVGSPLSLECTVEGTSNPNLYWYRQAAGRGLQLLFYSVGIGQISSEVPQNLSASRPQDRQFILSSKKLLLSDSGFYLCAWSGGGHTGELFFGEGSRLTVL.

The V call is TRBV18, the J call TRBJ2-3, with a possible D match to TRBD1 (5 bases). The ends were cut back, 2 bases at V and 1 base at J, with 13 bases in the middle. The CDR3 sequence is 16 residues long. Per germline, CDR1 KGHSH and CDR2 LQKENI. The CDR3, as DNA: TGTGCCAGCTCACCAATCAGGGCCGGGCGCACAGATACGCAGTATTTT. It encodes CASSPIRAGRTDTQYF. Using reference TRBV18 and TRBJ2-3 for the parts outside the CDR3, the full variable domain is NAGVMQNPRHLVRRRGQEARLRCSPMKGHSHVYWYRQLPEEGLKFMVYLQKENIIDESGMPKERFSAEFPKEGPSILRIQQVVRGDSAAYFCASSPIRAGRTDTQYFGPGTRLTVL.

This chain uses TRBV15 with TRBJ1-3, with D possibly being TRBD1 (5 bases). V was shortened by 5 bases and J by 0 bases, with 11 bases between the two germline ends. CDR1 is LNHNV and CDR2 is YYDKDF in the germline V gene (reference sequence). This CDR3 has 15 amino acids. DNA of the CDR3: TGTGCCACCAGCGAGGGGCGCCGCTCTGGAAACACCATATATTTT. Amino acid sequence: CATSEGRRSGNTIYF.

V usage is TRBV5-1 and J usage is TRBJ2-1, with TRBD1 identical over 9 bases. The CDR3 has 14 amino acids. CDR1 SGHRS and CDR2 YFSETQ come from the germline V gene. Germline trimming cut 3 bases from V and 13 bases from J; bases unmatched to any gene: 11. Here the CDR3 reads CASSSPRDRVIQFF. CDR3 bases: TGCGCCAGCAGCTCCCCCAGGGACAGGGTCATCCAGTTCTTC.